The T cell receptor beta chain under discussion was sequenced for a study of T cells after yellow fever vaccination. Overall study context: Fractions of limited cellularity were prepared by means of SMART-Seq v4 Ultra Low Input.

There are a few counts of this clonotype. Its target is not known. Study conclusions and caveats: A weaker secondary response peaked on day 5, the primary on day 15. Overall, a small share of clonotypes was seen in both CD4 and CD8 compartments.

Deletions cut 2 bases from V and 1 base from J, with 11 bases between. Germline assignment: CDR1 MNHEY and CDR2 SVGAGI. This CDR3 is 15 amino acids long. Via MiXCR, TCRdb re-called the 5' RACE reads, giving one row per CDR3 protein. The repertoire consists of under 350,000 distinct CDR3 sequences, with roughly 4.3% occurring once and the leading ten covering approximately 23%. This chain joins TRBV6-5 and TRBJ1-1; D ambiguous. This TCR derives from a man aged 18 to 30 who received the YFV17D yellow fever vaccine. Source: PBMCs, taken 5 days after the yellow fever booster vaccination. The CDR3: CASSYRLRKNTEAFF. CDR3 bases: TGTGCCAGCAGTTACCGGTTAAGAAAGAACACTGAAGCTTTCTTT.